This entry lists 28 T cell receptor beta chains sequenced from one sample in a study of blood T cell repertoires in COVID-19. The repertoire was sequenced with immunoSEQ multiplex PCR; TCRdb's copy has only in-frame clones and lacks some. The table records approximately 300,000 clones, around 90% of them present only once. The sample consisted of peripheral blood. The receptors here all came from a woman aged 25 to 39 with COVID-19, enrolled during active disease.

This chain uses TRBV24-1 with TRBJ2-7; TRBD2 matches 9 bases. The J segment lost 0 bases and the V segment lost 4 bases, leaving 3 bases of the junction unmatched. The CDR3 spans 15 residues. Germline CDR1 and CDR2: KGHDR and SFDVKD. CDR3 nucleotides: TGTGCCACCAGTGACCTTAGCGGGAGCTCCTACGAGCAGTACTTC. This translates into CATSDLSGSSYEQYF.

This chain connects TRBV5-4 to TRBJ2-7, with a weak D call TRBD2 (6 bases). The CDR3 covers 13 residues. The V end lost 3 bases, the J end lost 3 bases, and 10 bases lay between the germline ends. Germline V gives CDR1 SGHNT, CDR2 YYREEE (reference sequence). The CDR3 loop is CASSYQGGYEQYF. DNA for the CDR3: TGTGCCAGCAGCTACCAGGGAGGCTACGAGCAGTACTTC.

This chain links TRBV19 with TRBJ2-2, with 8 positions matching TRBD1. Losses at the gene ends were 2 bases for V and 2 bases for J; bases not matched to a gene: 4. The CDR3 runs 16 residues. The germline V gene encodes CDR1 LNHDA and CDR2 SQIVND (reference sequence). DNA of the CDR3: TGTGCCAGTAGTATACTCCAGGGGGCTAACACCGGGGAGCTGTTTTTT. Its protein is CASSILQGANTGELFF.

The chain combines TRBV27 with TRBJ2-7; TRBD1 might be the D (6 bases). Germline loops: CDR1 MNHEY, CDR2 SMNVEV (reference sequence). The CDR3 sequence is 15 residues long. Deletions cut 3 bases from V and 6 bases from J, with 18 bases between. CDR3 in amino acids: CASSFGGTGRFEQYF. The CDR3 DNA reads TGTGCCAGCAGTTTCGGAGGTACAGGGCGGTTCGAGCAGTACTTC.

The chain combines TRBV7-3 with TRBJ2-1; TRBD2 matches at 11 bases. V dropped 5 bases and J dropped 6; count of bases not matched to a gene: 6. Germline CDR1 SGHTA, CDR2 FQGTGA. The CDR3 runs to 15 residues. The CDR3 loop reads CASSAGLADFNEQFF. In DNA, the CDR3 is TGTGCCAGCAGCGCGGGACTAGCGGACTTCAATGAGCAGTTCTTC. Full variable domain (outside the CDR3, taken from reference TRBV7-3 and TRBJ2-1): GAGVSQTPSNKVTEKGKYVELRCDPISGHTALYWYRQSLGQGPEFLIYFQGTGAADDSGLPNDRFFAVRPEGSVSTLKIQRTERGDSAVYLCASSAGLADFNEQFFGPGTRLTVL.

The chain recombines TRBV2 with TRBJ2-2; 7 nucleotides agree with TRBD1. Looked up from germline, CDR1 is SNHLY and CDR2 is FYNNEI. The CDR3 covers 15 residues. Trimming cost V 3 bases and J 2 bases; bases outside gene matches: 3. This chain's CDR3 is CASSDLGGNTGELFF. The CDR3 nucleotides are TGTGCCAGCAGTGATTTAGGGGGCAACACCGGGGAGCTGTTTTTT.

The chain uses TRBV7-2 and TRBJ1-2; D gene ambiguous. The V and J ends lost 0 bases and 6 bases respectively, with 14 bases between them. CDR1 is SGHTA and CDR2 is FQGNSA in the germline V gene. The CDR3 spans 15 residues. CDR3 coding DNA: TGTGCCAGCAGCTTAGCTGCTTCTCCGAGGGATGGCTACACCTTC. It yields the protein CASSLAASPRDGYTF.

This sequence joins TRBV11-2 and TRBJ2-1; possible D gene TRBD2, 5 bases. Germline V gives CDR1 SGHAT, CDR2 FQNNGV. V lost 1 base, J lost 6 bases, and 13 bases lay in between. The CDR3 length is 15 residues. This CDR3 reads CASSLGRTPGNEQFF. CDR3 nucleotide sequence: TGTGCCAGCAGCTTAGGTAGGACTCCGGGCAATGAGCAGTTCTTC.

V is TRBV11-1 and J is TRBJ1-1; D is possibly TRBD1 (6 bases). This CDR3 comprises 13 residues. Germline CDR1 reads SGHAT; CDR2 reads FQDESV (reference sequence). Between the trimmed V and J ends, which lost 6 bases and 1 base, there was a span of 9 bases. The CDR3 here is CASSNRENTEAFF. The DNA for the CDR3 is TGTGCCAGCAGTAACAGGGAGAACACTGAAGCTTTCTTT.

The rearrangement uses TRBV9 and TRBJ1-1; D possibly corresponds to TRBD1 (6 bases). V dropped 4 bases and J dropped 4 bases, with 17 bases sitting between them. CDR1 SGDLS and CDR2 YYNGEE come from the germline V gene. This CDR3 spans 15 amino acids. In nucleotides, the CDR3 is TGTGCCAGCAGCCCATCGGGGGGGCGAGGCACTGAAGCTTTCTTT. It codes for CASSPSGGRGTEAFF. The variable domain in full, completed from reference TRBV9 and TRBJ1-1, reads DSGVTQTPKHLITATGQRVTLRCSPRSGDLSVYWYQQSLDQGLQFLIQYYNGEERAKGNILERFSAQQFPDLHSELNLSSLELGDSALYFCASSPSGGRGTEAFFGQGTRLTVV.

In its sample, this clone was seen a few times. The same CDR3 can be traced to other DNA sequences in this sample. This rearrangement joins TRBV10-2 to TRBJ1-5; unclear D gene. The germline V gene has CDR1 WSHSY and CDR2 SAAADI. Trimming left V 2 bases short and J 3 bases short, with 8 bases between. This CDR3 has 14 amino acids. The CDR3 spells CASSEGQNNQPQHF. CDR3 nucleotide sequence: TGCGCCAGCAGTGAGGGCCAGAACAATCAGCCCCAGCATTTT.

The chain carries TRBV28 and TRBJ1-6; tentatively, D is TRBD1 (6 bases). V was trimmed by 4 bases and J by 8 bases, leaving 12 bases between them. CDR1 and CDR2 from the germline V gene are MDHEN and SYDVKM. The CDR3 runs 14 residues. CDR3 protein: CASSSDSVYSPLHF. CDR3 nucleotide sequence: TGTGCCAGCAGTTCGGACAGCGTTTATTCACCCCTCCACTTT.

The chain recombines TRBV6-5 with TRBJ2-1, with 7 nucleotides matching TRBD2. The CDR3 has 14 residues. J gave up 8 bases and V 2 bases, and 6 bases lay outside the gene matches. Germline assignment: CDR1 MNHEY and CDR2 SVGAGI. This chain's CDR3 is CASSYGGSMDEQFF. The CDR3 DNA follows: TGTGCCAGCAGTTACGGCGGGAGCATGGATGAGCAGTTCTTC.

V gene TRBV6-5 combines with J gene TRBJ1-1; TRBD1 might be the D (5 bases). This CDR3 spans 14 amino acids. V gave up 6 bases and J gave up 4 bases, with 15 bases separating them. Germline V CDR1 and CDR2: MNHEY, SVGAGI. The CDR3 protein is CASRKEGLVTEAFF. In nucleotides, the CDR3 is TGTGCCAGCAGGAAGGAGGGGCTGGTCACTGAAGCTTTCTTT.

This chain uses TRBV7-8 with TRBJ2-3; TRBD2 agrees at 7 bases. Per germline, CDR1 SGHVS and CDR2 FQNEAQ. Trimming took 4 bases from V and 3 from J; bases not matched to a gene: 4. The CDR3 extends over 14 amino acids. DNA of the CDR3: TGTGCCAGCAGCTCTGGACTAGAAACAGATACGCAGTATTTT. Translated, it gives CASSSGLETDTQYF.

The J gene is TRBJ2-1, the V gene TRBV11-3; the match to TRBD2 covers 13 bases. Losses at the gene ends were 6 bases for V and 9 bases for J; bases not matched to a gene: 14. Germline assignment: CDR1 SGHNT and CDR2 YENEEA. The CDR3 is made up of 17 amino acids. The CDR3 sequence is CASSYDGGGLAGFEQFF. The DNA of the CDR3 is TGTGCCAGCAGTTACGACGGGGGGGGACTAGCGGGATTTGAGCAGTTCTTC.

The chain employs TRBV24-1 and TRBJ1-5, with a tentative D call TRBD1 (5 bases). Germline CDR1 KGHDR, CDR2 SFDVKD. This CDR3 contains 16 residues. The V end was cut by 3 bases, the J end by 1 base, with 12 bases between. CDR3 in DNA: TGTGCCACCAGTGATCGACAGACACCAAGCAATCAGCCCCAGCATTTT. Translated, it gives CATSDRQTPSNQPQHF.

The chain recombines TRBV6-6 with TRBJ2-7, with 10 bases lining up with TRBD2. Germline V lookup: CDR1 MNHNY, CDR2 SVGAGI (reference sequence). The junction had 5 bases not matched to a gene; V was cut back by 7 bases and J by 2 bases. The CDR3 loop spans 14 amino acids. The DNA of the CDR3 is TGTGCCAGCATCTCTAGCGGGAGCCCCTACGAGCAGTACTTC. This gives the protein CASISSGSPYEQYF.

The CDR3: CASSLYRDSSGANVLTF. The DNA of the CDR3 is TGTGCCAGCTCACTCTATAGGGACAGCTCTGGGGCCAACGTCCTGACTTTC. V gene TRBV18 combines with J gene TRBJ2-6; 7 nucleotides align to TRBD1. CDR3 length: 17 residues. J was trimmed by 0 bases and V by 4 bases; bases with no gene match: 6. The germline gives CDR1 KGHSH, CDR2 LQKENI.

V gene TRBV4-1 combines with J gene TRBJ1-2; TRBD1 matches at 7 bases. CDR1 MGHRA and CDR2 YSYEKL come from the germline V gene. The CDR3 loop spans 13 amino acids. The trim removed 3 bases at V and 2 bases at J, leaving 0 bases unmatched. CDR3 DNA: TGCGCCAGCAGCCAGACAGGGAACTATGGCTACACCTTC. The encoded protein is CASSQTGNYGYTF.

V usage is TRBV6-5 and J usage is TRBJ2-7; 9 nucleotides line up with TRBD2. The CDR3 contains 16 residues. The ends lost 4 bases at V and 6 bases at J; junction bases unmatched: 13. Germline assignment: CDR1 MNHEY and CDR2 SVGAGI. CDR3 nucleotide sequence: TGTGCCAGCAGTTTGACTAGCGGAGACATTAAATCCGAGCAGTACTTC. It specifies CASSLTSGDIKSEQYF.

The chain has TRBV5-1 and TRBJ2-5, with D possibly matching TRBD1 (5 bases). Germline V gives CDR1 SGHRS, CDR2 YFSETQ. This CDR3 is built from 15 residues. Trimming took off 3 bases at V and 1 base at J, with 13 bases between the two ends. CDR3 protein: CASSSSRVAQETQYF. DNA of the CDR3: TGCGCCAGCAGCTCAAGCAGGGTTGCCCAAGAGACCCAGTACTTC.

V and J are TRBV10-3 and TRBJ1-1; D possibly corresponds to TRBD1 (6 bases). Germline V gene sequence: CDR1 ENHRY, CDR2 SYGVKD. V lost 2 bases, J lost 6 bases, and 13 bases lay in between. The CDR3 extends over 14 amino acids. CDR3 coding DNA: TGTGCCATCAGTGAGGGGGGCCCCTTTTCTGAAGCTTTCTTT. Its translation: CAISEGGPFSEAFF.

The V gene is TRBV5-1, the J gene TRBJ2-1; 8 positions agree with TRBD1. CDR3 length equals 14 residues. Germline-derived CDR1 and CDR2 are SGHRS and YFSETQ. V trimming: 5 bases; J trimming: 2 bases; junction bases outside the gene matches: 3. The CDR3 here is CASSKDRAYNEQFF. As DNA, the CDR3 is TGCGCCAGCAGTAAGGACAGGGCCTACAATGAGCAGTTCTTC.

The genes are TRBV6-5 and TRBJ1-2; D may be TRBD1 (6 bases). V was cut by 4 bases and J by 4 bases, with 13 bases left in between. This CDR3 has 14 residues. Germline loops: CDR1 MNHEY, CDR2 SVGAGI. CDR3 in DNA: TGTGCCAGCAGTTCCCCAGGGGTTTTCTATGGCTACACCTTC. The encoded protein is CASSSPGVFYGYTF.

As for this clone: Other DNA sequences of this sample code for an identical CDR3. This chain joins TRBV9 and TRBJ1-5; no clear D gene. Germline lookup yields CDR1 SGDLS and CDR2 YYNGEE. Trimming removed 0 bases from V and 7 bases from J, with 11 bases in between. The CDR3 length is 14 residues. This CDR3 reads CASSVGGLEQPQHF. In DNA, the CDR3 is TGTGCCAGCAGCGTAGGAGGGTTGGAGCAGCCCCAGCATTTT.

The chain combines TRBV6-5 with TRBJ2-7; 10 nucleotides align to TRBD2. With 2 bases clipped from V and 5 bases from J, the junction kept 9 bases outside the gene matches. From germline, CDR1 is MNHEY and CDR2 SVGAGI. CDR3 length: 16 amino acids. CDR3 nucleotides: TGTGCCAGCAGTTACAGGGGCCTAGCGGGAGTCGACGAGCAGTACTTC. Its protein product is CASSYRGLAGVDEQYF.

This clone appeared once. The chain combines TRBV7-2 with TRBJ1-2; the D gene is possibly TRBD1 (6 bases). Germline CDR1 and CDR2: SGHTA and FQGNSA. This CDR3 region has 15 residues. V was trimmed by 5 bases and J by 7 bases, leaving 20 bases between them. As DNA, the CDR3 is TGTGCCAGCAGCCCCCCCTTTAGGGGGAATAGTGGCTACACCTTC. Protein: CASSPPFRGNSGYTF.